This T cell receptor (beta chain) is from a study of shared clonotypes between healthy human individuals. Study information: Per-donor plates numbered three CD4 naive, three CD4 memory, two CD8 naive and one CD8 memory. Whole-study results and caveats: Only a few donors were included, so the genetic and exposure-history diversity represented was limited.

Produced via immunoSEQ multiplex PCR; TCRdb's table is partial and in-frame only. Of approximately 1.5 million clones in the sample, 98% are singletons; the top ten hold about 0.35%. To note about this clone: Antigen: not known.

This CDR3 contains 15 residues. The germline CDR1 and CDR2 sequences are MDHEN and SYDVKM. Germline trimming cut 7 bases from V and 7 bases from J; bases unmatched to any gene: 7. The sequence was collected from a man aged 30 to 45 in good health. The chain carries TRBV28 and TRBJ2-2; 12 bases are a match to TRBD2. Sequenced input: naive CD4+ T cells sorted from blood. Noted subset: CD45RA+ positively selected. The CDR3 DNA reads as TGTGCCAGCAATCTAGCGGGAGGGCGTGGCGGGGAGCTGTTTTTT. Translated: CASNLAGGRGGELFF.